A selection of T cell receptor beta chains follows, all from one sample in a study of human T cells and chemical hapten exposure. Each CDR3 protein gets one entry after TCRdb re-called the RACE reads with MiXCR. The top ten clones hold 4% to 6% of a sample with tens of thousands of distinct CDR3 sequences, 11% to 15% of them seen once. The source material was whole blood, sampled in connection with sensitization to the hapten diphenylcyclopropenone (DPC). The source is a woman aged 45-60 years with alopecia areata. Some clones in this sample may be carry-over from other donors' samples. Both conserved end residues are part of each CDR3. Each record gives: V gene, D gene, CDR3 length, clone size, J gene, CDR3 protein, CDR3 DNA. A D gene is named only where the DNA matches it firmly. Clone size is shown for a subset of rows, as once, few, many or a class of expanded clone.

>TRBV7-9|.|12|few|TRBJ2-7
CASRMGAGEQYF
TGTGCCAGCAGAATGGGCGCTGGGGAGCAGTACTTC
>TRBV7-9|.|13|few|TRBJ1-3
CASSFDRGNTIYF
TGTGCCAGCAGCTTCGACAGGGGAAACACCATATATTTT
>TRBV28|.|11|.|TRBJ1-5
CASSEAQPQHF
TGTGCCAGCAGCGAGGCTCAGCCCCAGCATTTT
>TRBV29-1|.|12|.|TRBJ1-3
CSVGQPGNTIYF
TGCAGCGTCGGACAGCCTGGAAACACCATATATTTT
>TRBV28|.|13|few|TRBJ2-7
CASSSALTGPQYF
TGTGCCAGCAGTTCCGCCTTGACGGGGCCGCAGTACTTC
>TRBV30|.|11|few|TRBJ1-1
CAWTVGVEAFF
TGTGCCTGGACGGTTGGAGTAGAAGCTTTCTTT
>TRBV30|.|12|few|TRBJ1-5
CAWGDSNQPQHF
TGTGCCTGGGGAGATAGCAATCAGCCCCAGCATTTT
>TRBV19|.|15|few|TRBJ2-3
CASSHPGSGTDTQYF
TGTGCCAGTAGTCACCCCGGGAGTGGCACAGATACGCAGTATTTT
>TRBV11-2|.|15|.|TRBJ2-1
CASSPELSSYNEQFF
TGTGCCAGCAGCCCCGAATTGAGCTCCTACAATGAGCAGTTCTTC
>TRBV2|TRBD2|16|.|TRBJ2-1
CASSDLGLAGGNEQFF
TGTGCCAGCAGTGACTTGGGACTAGCGGGAGGCAATGAGCAGTTCTTC
>TRBV7-6|TRBD1|13|.|TRBJ2-7
CASSRDSTYEQYF
TGTGCCAGCAGCAGGGACAGTACCTACGAGCAGTACTTC
>TRBV13|TRBD1|14|few|TRBJ1-1
CASSDGQGGTEAFF
TGTGCCAGCAGCGACGGACAGGGTGGCACTGAAGCTTTCTTT